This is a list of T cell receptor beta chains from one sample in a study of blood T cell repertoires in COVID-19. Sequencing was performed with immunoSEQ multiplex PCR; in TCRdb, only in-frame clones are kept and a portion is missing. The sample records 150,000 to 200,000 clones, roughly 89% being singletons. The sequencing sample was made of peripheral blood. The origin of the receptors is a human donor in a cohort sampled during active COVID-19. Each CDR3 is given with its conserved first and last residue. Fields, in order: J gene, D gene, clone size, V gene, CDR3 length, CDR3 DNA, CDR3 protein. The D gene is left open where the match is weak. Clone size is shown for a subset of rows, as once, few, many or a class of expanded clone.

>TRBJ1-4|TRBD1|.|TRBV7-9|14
TGTGCCAGCAGCTTCAGACAGGGTAATGAAAAACTGTTTTTT
CASSFRQGNEKLFF
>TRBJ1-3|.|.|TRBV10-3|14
TGTGCCATCAGGGAACAGGTCTCTGGAAACACCATATATTTT
CAIREQVSGNTIYF
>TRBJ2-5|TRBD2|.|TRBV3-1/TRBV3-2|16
TGTGCCAGCAGCCAAGTGCTAGCGGAGAGGGGCCCAGAGCAGTACTTC
CASSQVLAERGPEQYF
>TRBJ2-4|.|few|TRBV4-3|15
TGCGCCAGCAGCCAAGATCGGGCAGGGCTCAACATTCAGTACTTC
CASSQDRAGLNIQYF
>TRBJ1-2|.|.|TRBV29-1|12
TGCAGCGTTGAAGAACCGAGCTATGGCTACACCTTC
CSVEEPSYGYTF
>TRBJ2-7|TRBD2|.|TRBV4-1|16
TGCGCCAGCAGCCAAGAGAGACTAGCGGGGGCCTACGAGCAGTACTTC
CASSQERLAGAYEQYF
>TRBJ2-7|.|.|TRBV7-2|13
TGTGCCAGCAGCTTGAGGACAGCCTACGAGCAGTACTTC
CASSLRTAYEQYF
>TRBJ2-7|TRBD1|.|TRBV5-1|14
TGCGCCAGCAGCTGGACAGGGGGAACCTACGAGCAGTACTTC
CASSWTGGTYEQYF
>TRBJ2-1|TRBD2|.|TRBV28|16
TGTGCCAGCAGTCCTGCTGGACTAGCCTCCAGGTATGAGCAGTTCTTC
CASSPAGLASRYEQFF
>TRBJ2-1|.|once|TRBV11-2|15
TGTGCCAGCAGCTTAGATCGACTCCCCAGCAATGAGCAGTTCTTC
CASSLDRLPSNEQFF
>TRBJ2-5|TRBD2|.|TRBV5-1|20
TGCGCCAGCAGCTTGGGCCCGACTAGCTTTAATAAGCCGTACCAAGAGACCCAGTACTTC
CASSLGPTSFNKPYQETQYF
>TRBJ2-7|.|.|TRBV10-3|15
TGTGCCATCAGGGGCGGAGCGGAAAGCTCCTACGAGCAGTACTTC
CAIRGGAESSYEQYF
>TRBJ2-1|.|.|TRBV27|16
TGTGCCAGCAGTATCGCCGCAGGGTATTCTAGGAATGAGCAGTTCTTC
CASSIAAGYSRNEQFF
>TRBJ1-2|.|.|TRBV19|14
TGTGCCAGTAGTATTCAGAGGGCAGCCACAGGCTACACCTTC
CASSIQRAATGYTF
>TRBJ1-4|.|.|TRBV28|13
TGTGCCAGCAGACAGGGTAGTCGAGAAAAACTGTTTTTT
CASRQGSREKLFF
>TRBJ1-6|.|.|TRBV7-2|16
TGTGCCAGCAGCGAGCGACCTTGGGGAGCGGGGTCACCCCTCCACTTT
CASSERPWGAGSPLHF
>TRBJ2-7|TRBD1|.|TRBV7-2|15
TGTGCCAGCAGCCGGGGACAGACTCGATCCTACGAGCAGTACTTC
CASSRGQTRSYEQYF
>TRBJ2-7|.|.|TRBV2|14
TGTGCCAGCAGAAGCCTTTCGAGCTCCTACGAGCAGTACTTC
CASRSLSSSYEQYF
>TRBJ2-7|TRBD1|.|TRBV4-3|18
TGCGCCAGCAGCCAGACCCTCCTGATAGGGACAGGCTCCTACGAGCAGTACTTC
CASSQTLLIGTGSYEQYF
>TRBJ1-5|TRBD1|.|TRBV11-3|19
TGTGCCAGCAGCTTAGATGGGGGCCCAGGGGGCCCTAGCAATCAGCCCCAGCATTTT
CASSLDGGPGGPSNQPQHF
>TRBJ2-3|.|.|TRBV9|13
TGTGCCAGCAGCCTCGGGAGTCCAGATACGCAGTATTTT
CASSLGSPDTQYF
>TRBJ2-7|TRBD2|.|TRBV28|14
TGTGCCAGCACCTCGGGACTAGCGTTGCACGAGCAGTACTTC
CASTSGLALHEQYF
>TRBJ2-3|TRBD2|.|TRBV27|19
TGTGCCAGCAGTTTATCTCCTCTCGTCAGGCGGGAGGGCACAGATACGCAGTATTTT
CASSLSPLVRREGTDTQYF
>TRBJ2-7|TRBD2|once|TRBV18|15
TGTGCCAGCACCTCAACCACTAGCGGGAGCTACGAGCAGTACTTC
CASTSTTSGSYEQYF
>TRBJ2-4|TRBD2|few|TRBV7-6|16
TGTGCCAGCAGCCCCCACCAGCCCTTAGCGGGGGACATTCAGTACTTC
CASSPHQPLAGDIQYF